This TCR beta chain was captured by sequencing in a study of T cells in Graves' hyperthyroidism and ophthalmopathy (dated 2019 in TCRdb). With respect to the entire study: Peripheral blood was sampled at the time of initial diagnosis, prior to any treatment. To identify distinguishing TCR V-J signatures, a discovery cohort of 90 to 100 patients was used, comprising 40 to 45 with Graves' ophthalmopathy and about 59 with stable Graves' hyperthyroidism. Prospective prediction of ophthalmopathy was tested in an independent validation cohort consisting of fewer than 20 hyperthyroidism patients and more than 15 patients who later progressed to ophthalmopathy. The 100 discovery patients were randomly split 7:3 into training and test sets. In addition, the study compared T-cell repertoires in thyroid tissue and in blood from about six Graves' hyperthyroidism patients. After blood sampling, hyperthyroidism patients were treated with methimazole at a starting dose of 30 mg daily, and ophthalmopathy patients were treated with high-dose intravenous methylprednisolone. According to the paper, TCR Vbeta CDR3 sequencing was carried out on over 130 peripheral blood samples, which came from some 41 ophthalmopathy, roughly 75 hyperthyroidism and some 17 progressor patients.

Graves' hyperthyroidism was defined as stable when no progression to ophthalmopathy occurred over 18 months of follow-up. Hyperthyroidism patients were aged 18 to 65 years and newly diagnosed, with disease duration of less than 2 months. Patients with uncontrolled infections, other autoimmune diseases, pregnancy or lactation were excluded. Diagnoses relied on clinical symptoms, serum thyroxine and TRAb, thyroid ultrasound and orbital computed tomography. PBMCs were separated from roughly 10 ml of fresh peripheral blood using Ficoll-Paque density gradient centrifugation. Total RNA was extracted using Trizol reagent, and RNA quality was assessed on an Agilent 2100 Bioanalyzer. About this clonotype itself: Its cognate antigen has yet to be identified. The record has no base qualities; no much larger clone is one base away.

Findings and caveats that apply to the study as a whole: Ophthalmopathy was separated from stable hyperthyroidism by a 13 V-J signature model, with around 90% sensitivity and around 81% specificity obtained in cross-validation and 80%/75% obtained in testing. In validation, progression to ophthalmopathy was predicted by the model with 70.59% sensitivity and 72.22% specificity, a median of about 6.8 months before onset. No statistical method was used to fix the sample size in advance, and group allocation was not hidden from the investigators. Most expanded thyroid clonotypes (frequency above 0.001) were also found in blood, which suggests that blood repertoires may mirror thyroid immune responses.

TCR beta CDR3 regions were amplified from RNA transcripts. The first round of RT-PCR for the TCR CDR3 was performed with the HTBI primer set and the Qiagen OneStep RT-PCR kit. Libraries were constructed in a second round of multiplex PCR, after which size selection and purification were carried out. Libraries were sequenced paired-end with 100 bp reads on an Illumina HiSeq2000. For the original study's pipeline: SOAPnuke was used to process the raw data, with reads discarded if the reads contained adapters or uncalled bases, had a mean Phred below 15, or lacked an exact constant-primer or identifier match. High-quality paired reads were merged using COPE v1.2.5, and each unique nucleotide sequence was defined as a clonotype. Clonotypes were aligned to IMGT TRBV, TRBD and TRBJ reference segments using MiTCR v1.1. The analysis included only V-J combinations with a frequency above 0.0001, which together covered over 98% of the repertoires. A TCS score was defined as the ratio of F50 (clonal expansion) to E x V (chaos), with BLOSUM62-based TCRdist applied between CDR3 peptides within each V-J. Welch's t-statistics and random forest reduced roughly 540 V-J features to some 14, which were used in a naive Bayes classifier (R e1071). Thyroid-blood repertoire similarity was quantified with the Morisita-Horn index. TCRdb trimmed the raw reads at Q25, called clones with MiXCR and kept productive beta chains. Rows are combined by CDR3 protein, so each entry shows the most common genes and DNA. The V and J calls reflect TCRdb's pipeline rather than the authors' work. For this sample the table gives 750,000 to 950,000 distinct CDR3 sequences, of which 35% to 45% were detected only once. The ten biggest clones cover 7% to 10% of the sample.

V is reduced by 4 bases and J by 4 bases, leaving a spacing of 19 bases between them. Via the germline V gene, CDR1 is SQVTM and CDR2 ANQGSEA. The CDR3 spans 16 residues, from the cysteine through the phenylalanine. The read is trimmed to its CDR3 DNA, 48 bases read in frame from base 1. The receptor's source is a man aged 18 to 30 with Graves' hyperthyroidism. This chain is built from TRBV29-1 and TRBJ2-2; the D region possibly corresponds to TRBD1 (6 bases align). The sequenced material came from blood. The CDR3 protein sequence reads: CSVGVGLGASTGELFF. In nucleotides, the sequence is TGCAGCGTTGGCGTTGGTTTGGGGGCTAGCACCGGGGAGCTGTTTTTT.